The source of this T cell receptor (beta chain) is a study of T cell changes during pregnancy in multiple sclerosis. Repertoires were generated with immunoSEQ multiplex PCR, while TCRdb's copy carries only in-frame clones and drops some. The table records around 40,000 clones, roughly 89% of them present only once. Per germline, CDR1 SGHRS and CDR2 YFSETQ. The V and J ends lost 3 bases and 6 bases, in that order; junction bases with no gene match: 16. The CDR3 sequence is 18 residues long. This clone appeared once. The receptor was isolated from a female donor with multiple sclerosis, enrolled in a pregnancy study. Here the sequenced sample was CD4+ T cells from peripheral blood mononuclear cells, taken in the first trimester of pregnancy. This chain uses TRBV5-1 with TRBJ1-4, with 8 bases identical to TRBD1. The CDR3 DNA follows: TGCGCCAGCAGCTACTTCGCGGGGGGGGACAGGTACGATGAAAAACTGTTTTTT. Residues: CASSYFAGGDRYDEKLFF.